A selection of T cell receptor beta chains follows, all from one sample in a study of OX40 agonist ivuxolimab in advanced cancers. Sequenced by immunoSEQ multiplex PCR; TCRdb stores in-frame clones only, minus some. The table includes over 50,000 clones, 65% to 90% detected once. The sequences come from CD4+ or CD8+ T cells sorted from blood, collected in a trial of the OX40 agonist ivuxolimab. These TCRs come from an adult with an advanced solid tumor such as melanoma, head and neck, liver or kidney cancer. CDR3s include the opening cysteine and the closing phenylalanine or tryptophan. A D gene is named only where the DNA matches it firmly. Size is stated for part of the rows, as once, few or many counts, or as a class when the clone is expanded.

D gene	clone size	V gene	J gene	CDR3 DNA	CDR3 protein
NA	once	TRBV7-9	TRBJ1-1	TGTGCCAGCAGCCCCCCGACACGCTCCTGGAACACTGAAGCTTTCTTT	CASSPPTRSWNTEAFF
NA	NA	TRBV9	TRBJ2-1	TGTGCCAGCAGCGCCGTCCAGTTCGACACCATGCAGTTCTTC	CASSAVQFDTMQFF
TRBD2	NA	TRBV4-1	TRBJ2-3	TGCGCCAGCCGGAGACTAGCGAACACAGATACGCAGTATTTT	CASRRLANTDTQYF
TRBD1	NA	TRBV5-4	TRBJ1-2	TGTGCCAGCAGCTCACCGGGACAGGGGGCCCGGGGCTACACCTTC	CASSSPGQGARGYTF
NA	NA	TRBV6-6	TRBJ2-1	TGTGCCAGCAGTTACAGGGTGGGCAATGAGCAGTTCTTC	CASSYRVGNEQFF
NA	NA	TRBV5-1	TRBJ2-5	TGCGCCAGCAGCTTCCCGGGAGAGACCCAGTACTTC	CASSFPGETQYF
TRBD1	NA	TRBV6-6	TRBJ1-2	TGTGCCAGCAGGACACCAGGGGGCGACCATGGCTACACCTTC	CASRTPGGDHGYTF
TRBD1	NA	TRBV10-3	TRBJ2-7	TGTGCCATCAGCCTCGGACAGGGAACCTACGAGCAGTACTTC	CAISLGQGTYEQYF
NA	NA	TRBV7-3	TRBJ1-2	TGTGCCAGCAGCTCCCCAGGGATGGGCGGCTACACCTTC	CASSSPGMGGYTF
TRBD1	NA	TRBV10-2	TRBJ2-6	TGCGCCAGCAGTGACCCCGGACAGGCCCCAACTGGGGCCAACGTCCTGACTTTC	CASSDPGQAPTGANVLTF
NA	NA	TRBV29-1	TRBJ2-7	TGCAGCGTTGAAGGACGAGCCGCCTACGAGCAGTACTTC	CSVEGRAAYEQYF
NA	NA	TRBV5-1	TRBJ1-1	TGCGCCAGCAGCCGAAGCCCCGGGGTAGGCACTGAAGCTTTCTTT	CASSRSPGVGTEAFF
NA	NA	TRBV27	TRBJ2-7	TGTGCCAGCAGTTTAAAGGGACATTCCTATTACGAGCAGTACTTC	CASSLKGHSYYEQYF
NA	NA	TRBV9	TRBJ2-2	TGTGCCAGCAGCGGGGGACATCTCACCGGGGAGCTGTTTTTT	CASSGGHLTGELFF
NA	NA	TRBV5-4	TRBJ2-7	TGTGCCAGCAGCCGGGACGGATCGTACTACGAGCAGTACTTC	CASSRDGSYYEQYF
TRBD1	NA	TRBV18	TRBJ2-3	TGTGCCAGCTCACCAGGGACAGGAGATACGCAGTATTTT	CASSPGTGDTQYF
TRBD2	NA	TRBV19	TRBJ2-1	TGTGCCAGTAGTATAGGAGGGCTGTCTGCGGGGGGGCGTTACAATGAGCAGTTCTTC	CASSIGGLSAGGRYNEQFF
TRBD1	NA	TRBV7-2	TRBJ2-3	TGTGCCAGCAGCCTCGGACAGGGTGGGTCCACAGATACGCAGTATTTT	CASSLGQGGSTDTQYF
NA	NA	TRBV5-8	TRBJ2-3	TGTGCCAGCAGCCTAAGGTCCCAGTATTTT	CASSLRSQYF
NA	NA	TRBV7-3	TRBJ2-3	TGTGCCAGCAGCTTAACTTCCGGGTCGGATACGCAGTATTTT	CASSLTSGSDTQYF
NA	NA	TRBV6-5	TRBJ2-5	TGTGCCTCCAGTAGGGGGTTACAAGAGACCCAGTACTTC	CASSRGLQETQYF
NA	NA	TRBV19	TRBJ1-1	TGTGCCAGTAGTATGGGTCGGGTAAACACTGAAGCTTTCTTT	CASSMGRVNTEAFF
NA	NA	TRBV5-1	TRBJ1-1	TGCGCCAGCAGCCTACAGGGCTCGGCGACTGAAGCTTTCTTT	CASSLQGSATEAFF
TRBD1	few	TRBV5-4	TRBJ2-7	TGTGCCAGCAGTGGGACAGGGGACACCATCTACGAGCAGTACTTC	CASSGTGDTIYEQYF
TRBD2	NA	TRBV9	TRBJ2-3	TGTGCCAGCAGCGCGTCGACTAGCGGGGGGGCTATACCAGATACGCAGTATTTT	CASSASTSGGAIPDTQYF
NA	NA	TRBV6-6	TRBJ2-4	TGTGCCAGCAGTTACTCGACGGTGGCCAAAAACATTCAGTACTTC	CASSYSTVAKNIQYF
TRBD2	NA	TRBV11-3	TRBJ2-5	TGTGCCAGCAGCTTGGCGGGGACTAGCGGGACCAACCAAGAGACCCAGTACTTC	CASSLAGTSGTNQETQYF
NA	NA	TRBV5-1	TRBJ2-2	TGCGCCAGCAGGGACCAGAGCACCGGGGAGCTGTTTTTT	CASRDQSTGELFF
TRBD2	NA	TRBV27	TRBJ2-1	TGTGCCAGCAGTTTCGGACTAGCAGGCAATGAGCAGTTCTTC	CASSFGLAGNEQFF
NA	NA	TRBV30	TRBJ2-3	TGTGCCTGGAGTGGAGGAGATACGCAGTATTTT	CAWSGGDTQYF
NA	once	TRBV2	TRBJ2-5	TGTGCCAGCGGGTTTTCGGAAGAGACCCAGTACTTC	CASGFSEETQYF
TRBD2	NA	TRBV5-4	TRBJ2-1	TGTGCCAGCAGATTACGGGGAGGCGGGGGGGCTAGCAATGAGCAGTTCTTC	CASRLRGGGGASNEQFF
NA	once	TRBV5-1	TRBJ2-5	TGCGCCAGCAGCAAGGTCCGGGGTCAAGAGACCCAGTACTTC	CASSKVRGQETQYF
NA	NA	TRBV15	TRBJ2-7	TGTGCCACCAGCAGAGATAGCAGTAGATACGAGCAGTACTTC	CATSRDSSRYEQYF
NA	NA	TRBV4-1	TRBJ1-5	TGCGCCAGCAGCCAAGATCACAGATTTTATAGCAATCAGCCCCAGCATTTT	CASSQDHRFYSNQPQHF
NA	NA	TRBV15	TRBJ1-4	TGTGCCACCAGCGGGAGGACGCCTGGGGCAACTAATGAAAAACTGTTTTTT	CATSGRTPGATNEKLFF
TRBD1	medium-sized	TRBV6-5	TRBJ1-2	TGTGCCAGCAGTTATGTCCGTACAGGGGGCGGCTATGGCTACACCTTC	CASSYVRTGGGYGYTF
NA	once	TRBV5-4	TRBJ2-5	TGTGCCAGCAGCGGGCGGCGTGACGAAGAGACCCAGTACTTC	CASSGRRDEETQYF
NA	NA	TRBV18	TRBJ1-4	TGTGCCAGCTCATTGGGACCGGGGGATGAAAAACTGTTTTTT	CASSLGPGDEKLFF
TRBD2	NA	TRBV18	TRBJ2-1	TGTGCCAGCTCACCCCTAGCGGAAACCTACAATGAGCAGTTCTTC	CASSPLAETYNEQFF
TRBD1	NA	TRBV29-1	TRBJ2-1	TGCAGCGTTGGACAGGGGGGCAATGAGCAGTTCTTC	CSVGQGGNEQFF
TRBD1	few	TRBV2	TRBJ1-6	TGTGCCAGCAGTGCCGGGACAGGGTTATCACCCCTCCACTTT	CASSAGTGLSPLHF
TRBD1	NA	TRBV6-1	TRBJ2-1	TGTGCCAGCAGTGAACCGGGACAGGGGGCAGGTGAGCAGTTCTTC	CASSEPGQGAGEQFF
TRBD2	NA	TRBV6-4	TRBJ2-1	TGTGCCAGCAGCCCTCACCCGGGGGGGGATGAGCAGTTCTTC	CASSPHPGGDEQFF